This T cell receptor beta chain was sequenced in a study of CD8+ T cells in alopecia areata. Study-wide findings and caveats: Clonality exceeded that of normal scalp in lesional scalp, most notably in alopecia totalis/universalis. Both scalp clonality and the expanded CD8+ clones among the top 100 showed a significant decrease with tofacitinib. Many of the expanded lesional clones endured in scalp and blood while on tofacitinib.

The V and J ends lost 4 bases and 7 bases respectively, with 18 bases between them. Germline-derived CDR1 and CDR2 are SGHNT and YYREEE (reference sequence). This CDR3 is built from 15 residues. As for treatment: oral pan-JAK inhibitor, 5-10 mg twice daily. The sorting of PBMCs gave CD4+ and CD8+ T cells. With respect to this clone: Its antigen is unknown.

TCR sequencing used cDNA made by reverse transcription of extracted RNA. Method: immunoSEQ multiplex PCR; TCRdb's copy keeps in-frame clones and lacks some. The sample includes 180,000 or so clones, about 51% of them seen just once. The starting material was CD8+ T cells sorted from blood, obtained around week 54, from a patient treated with tofacitinib. The clonotype originates from a human donor with alopecia areata. The chain joins TRBV5-4 to TRBJ2-1, with TRBD2 as a possible D gene (6 bases). The CDR3 is CASSPGDRMRNEQFF. The CDR3 DNA sequence: TGTGCCAGCAGCCCGGGGGACCGAATGAGGAATGAGCAGTTCTTC. The full variable domain, with the rest looked up from reference TRBV5-4 and TRBJ2-1, is ETGVTQSPTHLIKTRGQQVTLRCSSQSGHNTVSWYQQALGQGPQFIFQYYREEENGRGNFPPRFSGLQFPNYSSELNVNALELDDSALYLCASSPGDRMRNEQFFGPGTRLTVL.